The TCR beta chain under discussion was sequenced for a study of blood T cell repertoires in COVID-19. This clone was found a few times. Here immunoSEQ multiplex PCR was the method, and the copy in TCRdb shows in-frame clones only, minus some. The sample holds about 170,000 clones, around 80% seen once. The junction had 8 bases not matched to a gene; V was cut back by 0 bases and J by 0 bases. This CDR3 has 17 residues. From germline, CDR1 is SGHRS and CDR2 YFSETQ. V and J are TRBV5-1 and TRBJ1-2; TRBD1 matches 7 bases. The sample consisted of peripheral blood. The sequence was obtained from a man between 60 and 75 years old with acute or convalescent COVID-19. The CDR3 DNA sequence: TGCGCCAGCAGCTTGGCGGTCCAGGGGGGATCTAACTATGGCTACACCTTC. Its translation: CASSLAVQGGSNYGYTF.